Below are 10 T cell receptor beta chains sequenced from a single sample in a study of cytomegalovirus exposure and HLA in healthy donors. With 60 Vbeta and 13 Jbeta primers, the PCR was carried out. Libraries were prepared by immunoSEQ multiplex PCR; TCRdb keeps only in-frame clonotypes and omits some of them. The table has about 160,000 clones, approximately 75% seen once. What was sequenced was PBMCs. The receptors were sampled from a man aged 50-59 years in good health and CMV-seropositive.

The V gene is TRBV7-9, the J gene TRBJ2-7, with 9 bases aligning to TRBD1. Germline V gene data show CDR1 as SEHNR and CDR2 as FQNEAQ (reference sequence). The CDR3 spans 15 residues. V lost 10 bases to trimming and J lost 4 bases; unmatched junction nucleotides: 14. The CDR3 region is CANQYRGHGGYEQYF. DNA for the CDR3: TGTGCCAACCAATACAGGGGGCATGGTGGTTACGAGCAGTACTTC.

The gene calls are TRBV5-1 and TRBJ2-1; D is perhaps TRBD1 (6 bases). From germline, CDR1 is SGHRS and CDR2 YFSETQ. Deletions cut 4 bases from V and 10 bases from J, with 9 bases between. The CDR3 has 11 amino acids. The CDR3 region is CASSTDREQFF. The CDR3 region has the DNA TGCGCCAGCAGCACAGACAGGGAGCAGTTCTTC. Supplemented by reference TRBV5-1 and TRBJ2-1, the full variable domain reads KAGVTQTPRYLIKTRGQQVTLSCSPISGHRSVSWYQQTPGQGLQFLFEYFSETQRNKGNFPGRFSGRQFSNSRSEMNVSTLELGDSALYLCASSTDREQFFGPGTRLTVL.

This chain links TRBV5-4 with TRBJ2-5; 7 bases map to TRBD2. V gave up 0 bases and J gave up 5 bases; unmatched junction bases: 10. Germline V lookup: CDR1 SGHNT, CDR2 YYREEE (reference sequence). The CDR3 has 16 residues. CDR3 protein: CASSLGAGGRAETQYF. The CDR3 DNA sequence: TGTGCCAGCAGCTTGGGCGCGGGCGGGAGAGCTGAGACCCAGTACTTC.

J is TRBJ1-6 and V is TRBV5-1; D is uncertain. The CDR3 is 15 amino acids. V lost 4 bases to trimming and J lost 0 bases, with 8 bases between them. Germline-derived CDR1 and CDR2 are SGHRS and YFSETQ. CDR3 in amino acids: CASSMDGSYNSPLHF. The CDR3 DNA is TGCGCCAGCAGCATGGACGGCTCCTATAATTCACCCCTCCACTTT. The full variable domain, completed using reference TRBV5-1 and TRBJ1-6, is KAGVTQTPRYLIKTRGQQVTLSCSPISGHRSVSWYQQTPGQGLQFLFEYFSETQRNKGNFPGRFSGRQFSNSRSEMNVSTLELGDSALYLCASSMDGSYNSPLHFGNGTRLTVT.

In DNA, the CDR3 is TGTGCCAGCAGCTCAGGGTGGGAGACCCAGTACTTC. Protein product: CASSSGWETQYF. The chain employs TRBV7-9 and TRBJ2-5; D possibly corresponds to TRBD1 (5 bases). V lost 4 bases to trimming and J lost 5 bases, with 8 bases between them. The CDR3 covers 12 residues. CDR1 and CDR2 from the germline V gene are SEHNR and FQNEAQ (reference sequence).

The chain carries TRBV11-2 and TRBJ2-7; 9 nucleotides line up with TRBD2. The germline CDR1 and CDR2 sequences are SGHAT and FQNNGV. With 1 base clipped from V and 5 bases from J, the junction kept 6 bases outside the gene matches. The CDR3 runs to 15 residues. CDR3 bases: TGTGCCAGCAGCTTAGGAGCTAGCGGGGCTCACGAGCAGTACTTC. Residues: CASSLGASGAHEQYF.

The V call is TRBV7-2, the J call TRBJ1-2, with 7 positions matching TRBD1. J was trimmed by 0 bases and V by 2 bases; bases with no gene match: 9. CDR1 is SGHTA and CDR2 is FQGNSA in the germline V gene. This CDR3 has 17 residues. CDR3 in amino acids: CASSLPRQGIANYGYTF. CDR3 nucleotides: TGTGCCAGCAGCTTACCCCGACAGGGCATCGCTAACTATGGCTACACCTTC.

The J gene is TRBJ2-1, the V gene TRBV9; D gene unclear. The CDR3 sequence is 15 residues long. The germline V gene has CDR1 SGDLS and CDR2 YYNGEE. With 0 bases removed from V and 9 bases from J, the gap between germline ends came to 16 bases. CDR3 sequence (DNA): TGTGCCAGCAGCGTAGAGGTTAGACTCCTTGCTGAGCAGTTCTTC. Translated: CASSVEVRLLAEQFF.

In this sample, this clone turned up once. The chain uses TRBV4-2 and TRBJ2-5, with a tentative D call TRBD2 (6 bases). The germline gives CDR1 LGHNA, CDR2 YNFKEQ. V shed 1 base and J shed 4 bases, with 10 bases lying between them. The CDR3 is 14 residues long. The DNA of the CDR3 is TGTGCCAGCAGCCAAGGGGGGGTAGCAGAGACCCAGTACTTC. Translating it yields CASSQGGVAETQYF.

As to this clone: In the same sample, other DNA sequences code for this CDR3. The chain couples TRBV6-5 to TRBJ2-3; D may be TRBD2 (5 bases). The germline gives CDR1 MNHEY, CDR2 SVGAGI. CDR3 length: 13 residues. V shed 3 bases and J shed 3 bases, with 7 bases lying between them. In DNA form, the CDR3 reads TGTGCCAGCAGTTATCCGGGGACAGATACGCAGTATTTT. Amino acids: CASSYPGTDTQYF.